The 9 T cell receptor beta chains reported below all come from one sample, sequenced in a study of blood T cell repertoires in COVID-19 (dated by TCRdb to about 2020). Receptor libraries were prepared by the immunoSEQ multiplex PCR assay. The immuneACCESS repertoire file appears here via TCRdb, limited to in-frame rearrangements. These files lack a portion of the clones; in checked studies, under half of the deficit traces to unresolved V genes, and the cause of the others is not known. For this sample there are some 330,000 clones; about 87% appear just once. 1.9% of the sample belongs to the ten largest clones. Sequenced input: PBMCs or T cells enriched from blood (not recorded which). The receptors derive from a man aged 40-49 years in a cohort exposed to, infected with or recovered from COVID-19 (not recorded which).

The chain recombines TRBV5-1 with TRBJ2-3, with D perhaps TRBD1 (6 bases). Germline assignment: CDR1 SGHRS and CDR2 YFSETQ. The CDR3 loop spans 13 amino acids. Trimming shortened V by 6 bases and J by 3 bases, and 11 bases separated the two germline ends. The CDR3 DNA reads TGCGCCAGCATCGGACAGATTACAGATACGCAGTATTTT. It encodes CASIGQITDTQYF.

The chain uses TRBV9 and TRBJ1-6; 10 bases match TRBD1. V shed 4 bases and J 10 bases; nucleotides not matched to a gene: 8. Germline CDR1 and CDR2: SGDLS and YYNGEE. CDR3 length equals 15 residues. The CDR3 region has the DNA TGTGCCAGCAGCCCCCAGACAGGGGGCAAATCACCCCTCCACTTT. Translating it yields CASSPQTGGKSPLHF.

The chain couples TRBV5-1 to TRBJ2-1, with TRBD1 as a possible D gene (5 bases). Germline CDR1 and CDR2: SGHRS and YFSETQ. V lost 3 bases and J 5 bases, leaving 9 bases between the germline ends. This CDR3 contains 13 residues. The chain's CDR3 is CASSSDTNNEQFF. As DNA, the CDR3 is TGCGCCAGCAGCTCGGACACTAACAATGAGCAGTTCTTC.

This clone was detected a few times. The J gene is TRBJ1-1, the V gene TRBV7-2, with 7 bases matching TRBD1. Germline V gene lookup returns CDR1 SGHTA and CDR2 FQGNSA. The CDR3 has 12 residues. The ends lost 4 bases at V and 10 bases at J; junction bases unmatched: 6. This chain's CDR3 is CASSSNRGGAFF. The CDR3 DNA reads as TGTGCCAGCAGCTCAAACAGGGGAGGAGCTTTCTTT.

V usage is TRBV4-1 and J usage is TRBJ1-2; TRBD1 matches 8 bases. The CDR3 runs 16 residues. Germline V CDR1 and CDR2: MGHRA, YSYEKL. V lost 0 bases, J lost 8 bases, and 11 bases stayed unmatched. The CDR3 sequence is CASSQDRSDRVKGYTF. The CDR3 DNA is TGCGCCAGCAGCCAAGATCGTTCGGACAGGGTAAAGGGCTACACCTTC.

This chain connects TRBV15 to TRBJ1-1; 9 bases agree with TRBD1. The germline gives CDR1 LNHNV, CDR2 YYDKDF (reference sequence). Germline trimming cut 5 bases from V and 0 bases from J; bases unmatched to any gene: 4. The CDR3 runs 15 residues. The DNA for the CDR3 is TGTGCCACCAGCCCAGGACAGGGGATGAACACTGAAGCTTTCTTT. The encoded protein is CATSPGQGMNTEAFF.

The rearrangement joins TRBV18 to TRBJ1-1; D gene unclear. V was trimmed by 7 bases and J by 0 bases, leaving 12 bases between them. The CDR3 runs to 14 residues. The germline V gene has CDR1 KGHSH and CDR2 LQKENI. The chain's CDR3 is CASCRGAMNTEAFF. CDR3 bases: TGTGCCAGCTGTCGAGGAGCCATGAACACTGAAGCTTTCTTT. Combining the CDR3 with reference TRBV18 and TRBJ1-1 gives the whole variable domain NAGVMQNPRHLVRRRGQEARLRCSPMKGHSHVYWYRQLPEEGLKFMVYLQKENIIDESGMPKERFSAEFPKEGPSILRIQQVVRGDSAAYFCASCRGAMNTEAFFGQGTRLTVV.

The sample holds one count of this clone. J is TRBJ1-4 and V is TRBV25-1, with D maybe TRBD1 (6 bases). The V end lost 2 bases, the J end lost 4 bases, and 11 bases lay between the germline ends. This CDR3 contains 15 residues. Germline-derived CDR1 and CDR2 are MGHDK and SYGVNS. The CDR3 sequence: CASSERGNLNEKLFF. CDR3 bases: TGTGCCAGCAGTGAAAGGGGGAACCTTAATGAAAAACTGTTTTTT.

The chain is built from TRBV19 and TRBJ2-1; 8 bases are a match to TRBD2. The V gene's germline CDR1 is LNHDA and CDR2 SQIVND (reference sequence). Trimming removed 5 bases from V and 6 bases from J; junction bases left unmatched: 6. The CDR3 extends over 14 amino acids. This CDR3 reads CASSLREARNEQFF. The CDR3 nucleotides are TGTGCCAGTAGTCTGCGGGAGGCCCGCAATGAGCAGTTCTTC.